This T cell receptor beta chain came from a study of T cell repertoires in cytomegalovirus infection. Study-level information: Through public TCR beta signatures, both CMV infection and matching HLA type were indicated. The study's findings and limits: Across the ex vivo response, the dominant clonotypes were HLA-C-restricted CMV-specific TCR beta clonotypes.

V was clipped by 2 bases and J by 3 bases, with 10 bases between them. CDR3 length equals 14 residues. Per the germline V gene, CDR1 is SEHNR and CDR2 is FQNEAQ (reference sequence). TCRdb re-called the reads through MiXCR, storing one row per CDR3 protein. This sample has 900,000 to 950,000 distinct CDR3 sequences, with roughly 30% found just once. This clonotype has more than one count but fewer than ten. Antigen unknown. Sequencing was performed on cultured CD8+ T cells from PBMCs, taken from culture after CMV antigen stimulation. V and J are TRBV7-9 and TRBJ1-1; D remains unclear. The clonotype originates from a human donor in good health (CMV status not recorded). Some clones in this sample may be carry-over from other donors' samples. CDR3 loop: CASSLQARDTEAFF. The DNA of the CDR3 is TGTGCCAGCAGCTTACAGGCTAGGGACACTGAAGCTTTCTTT.